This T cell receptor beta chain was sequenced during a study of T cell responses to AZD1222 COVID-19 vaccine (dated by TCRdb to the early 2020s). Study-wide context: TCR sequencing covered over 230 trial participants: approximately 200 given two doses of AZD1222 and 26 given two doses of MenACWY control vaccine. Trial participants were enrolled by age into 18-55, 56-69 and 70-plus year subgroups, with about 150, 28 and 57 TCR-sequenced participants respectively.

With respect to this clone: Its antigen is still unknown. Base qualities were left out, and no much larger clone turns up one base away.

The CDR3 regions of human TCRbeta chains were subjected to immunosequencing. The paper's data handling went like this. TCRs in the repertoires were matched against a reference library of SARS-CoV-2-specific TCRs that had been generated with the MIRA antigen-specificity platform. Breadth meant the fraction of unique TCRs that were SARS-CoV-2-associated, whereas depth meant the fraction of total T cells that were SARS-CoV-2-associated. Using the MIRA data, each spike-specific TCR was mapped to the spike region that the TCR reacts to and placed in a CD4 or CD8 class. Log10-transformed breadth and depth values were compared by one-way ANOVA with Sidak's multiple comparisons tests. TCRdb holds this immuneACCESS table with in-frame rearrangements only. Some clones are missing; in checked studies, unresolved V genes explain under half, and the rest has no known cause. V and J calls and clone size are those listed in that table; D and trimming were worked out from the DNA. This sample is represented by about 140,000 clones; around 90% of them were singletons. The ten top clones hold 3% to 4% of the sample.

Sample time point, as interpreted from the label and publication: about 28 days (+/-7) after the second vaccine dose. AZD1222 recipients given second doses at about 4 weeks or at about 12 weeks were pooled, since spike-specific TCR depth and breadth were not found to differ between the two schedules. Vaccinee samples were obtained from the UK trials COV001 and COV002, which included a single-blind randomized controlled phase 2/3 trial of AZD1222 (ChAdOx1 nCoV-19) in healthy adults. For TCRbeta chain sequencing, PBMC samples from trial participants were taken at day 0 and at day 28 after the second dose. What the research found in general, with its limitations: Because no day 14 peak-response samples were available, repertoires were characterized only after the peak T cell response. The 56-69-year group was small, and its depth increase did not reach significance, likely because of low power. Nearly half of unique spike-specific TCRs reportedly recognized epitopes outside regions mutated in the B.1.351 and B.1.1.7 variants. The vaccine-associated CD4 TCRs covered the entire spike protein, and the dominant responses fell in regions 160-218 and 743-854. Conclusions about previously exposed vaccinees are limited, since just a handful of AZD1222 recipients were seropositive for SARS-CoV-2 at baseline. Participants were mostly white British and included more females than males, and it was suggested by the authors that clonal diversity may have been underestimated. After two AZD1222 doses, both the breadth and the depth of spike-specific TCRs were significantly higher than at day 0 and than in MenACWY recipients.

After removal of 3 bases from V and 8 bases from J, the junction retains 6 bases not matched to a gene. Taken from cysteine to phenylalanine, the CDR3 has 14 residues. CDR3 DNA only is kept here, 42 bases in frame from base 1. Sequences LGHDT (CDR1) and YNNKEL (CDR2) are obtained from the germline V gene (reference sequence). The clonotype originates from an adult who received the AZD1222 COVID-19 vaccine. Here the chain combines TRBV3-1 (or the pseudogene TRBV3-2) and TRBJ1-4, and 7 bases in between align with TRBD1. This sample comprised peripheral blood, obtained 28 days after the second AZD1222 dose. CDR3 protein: CASSQQGGEEKLFF. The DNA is TGTGCCAGCAGCCAGCAGGGGGGAGAGGAAAAACTGTTTTTT.